Listed below are T cell receptor beta chains from one sample, sequenced in a study of T cells expressing NK-cell markers. TCRdb re-called the 5' RACE reads, yielding one record per CDR3 amino acid sequence without DNA. Recorded here are about 460,000 distinct CDR3 sequences; the top ten clones represent over 1.3%. The source material was blood T cells: a sorted CD56 or NKG2C T cell subset, CD4+ or CD8+ T cells, or bulk PBMC T cells (not recorded which). The receptors come from a woman in her 50s in good health. The CDR3 runs from the conserved cysteine through the conserved F or W.

TRBJ2-3	TRBV5-1	CASSLATKPGRADTQYF
TRBJ2-5	TRBV14	CASSQFQGASETQYF
TRBJ1-1	TRBV5-6	CASSVPGGLNTEAFF
TRBJ2-7	TRBV29-1	CSAKRSGEQYF
TRBJ1-3	TRBV16	CASSADGRSGNTIYF
TRBJ1-6	TRBV6-5	CASSSLSPGRGNSPLHF
TRBJ1-3	TRBV3-1	CASSLNVGNTIYF
TRBJ1-1	TRBV28	CASSSVNTEAFF
TRBJ2-1	TRBV4-2	CASSQDGRGDNEQFF
TRBJ2-3	TRBV5-1	CASKSLRGGTDTQYF
TRBJ1-1	TRBV30	CAWSDRNTEAFF
TRBJ2-3	TRBV14	CASSPSGSIDTQYF
TRBJ2-7	TRBV10-3	CAIKASGNYEQYF
TRBJ2-1	TRBV4-1	CASSQGPSGSKYNEQFF
TRBJ1-1	TRBV18	CASSFSGQPEAFF
TRBJ1-2	TRBV5-1	CASRKDSRDGYTF
TRBJ2-1	TRBV6-4	CASSTSGINEQFF
TRBJ2-1	TRBV19	CASSSIPSSYNEQFF
TRBJ2-7	TRBV6-2/TRBV6-3	CASRTSGLAVYEQYF
TRBJ1-2	TRBV3-1	CASSRTQGGGYGYTF
TRBJ2-1	TRBV5-5	CASSTLAGVAYNEQFF